A single sample is the source of the 24 T cell receptor beta chains below, sequenced in a study of T cell repertoires in cytomegalovirus infection. Each CDR3 protein is one row after TCRdb ran MiXCR on the reads. The sample yields approximately 150,000 distinct CDR3 sequences, about 6% seen once. Material: PBMCs. These receptors came from a human donor in good health (CMV status not recorded). Some clones in this sample may be carry-over from other donors' samples.

Many counts were recorded for this clonotype. The chain couples TRBV7-2 to TRBJ1-1; D is unresolved. This CDR3 comprises 14 residues. Germline loops: CDR1 SGHTA, CDR2 FQGNSA. Trimming removed 2 bases at V and 2 bases at J, with 9 bases between. The CDR3 region is CASSLRTPNTEAFF. The CDR3 bases are TGTGCCAGCAGCTTACGGACTCCTAACACTGAAGCTTTCTTT. Full variable domain (rest looked up from reference TRBV7-2 and TRBJ1-1): GAGVSQSPSNKVTEKGKDVELRCDPISGHTALYWYRQSLGQGLEFLIYFQGNSAPDKSGLPSDRFSAERTGGSVSTLTIQRTQQEDSAVYLCASSLRTPNTEAFFGQGTRLTVV.

This clonotype was counted ten times or more. The chain employs TRBV19 and TRBJ2-3; D might be TRBD2 (5 bases). V lost 5 bases to trimming and J lost 3 bases, with 15 bases between them. CDR1 is LNHDA and CDR2 is SQIVND in the germline V gene (reference sequence). The CDR3 is made up of 15 amino acids. The CDR3 protein is CASSPGRTGTDTQYF. CDR3 coding DNA: TGTGCCAGTAGTCCAGGCCGGACGGGGACAGATACGCAGTATTTT. Full variable domain (outside the CDR3, taken from reference TRBV19 and TRBJ2-3): DGGITQSPKYLFRKEGQNVTLSCEQNLNHDAMYWYRQDPGQGLRLIYYSQIVNDFQKGDIAEGYSVSREKKESFPLTVTSAQKNPTAFYLCASSPGRTGTDTQYFGPGTRLTVL.

CDR3 in DNA: TGTGCCAGCAAACCCCCAGGGTTGAGGGCCACAGATACGCAGTATTTT. Translating it yields CASKPPGLRATDTQYF. The chain is built from TRBV19 and TRBJ2-3; D assignment may be TRBD1 or TRBD2 (5 bases each). Trimming took 9 bases from V and 2 from J, leaving 21 bases between them. In germline, CDR1 is LNHDA, CDR2 SQIVND (reference sequence). The length of the CDR3 is 16 residues. Complete variable domain (other parts from reference TRBV19 and TRBJ2-3): DGGITQSPKYLFRKEGQNVTLSCEQNLNHDAMYWYRQDPGQGLRLIYYSQIVNDFQKGDIAEGYSVSREKKESFPLTVTSAQKNPTAFYLCASKPPGLRATDTQYFGPGTRLTVL.

This clonotype was counted between two and nine times. The CDR3 region is CASSHGTSYEQFF. The CDR3 DNA reads TGTGCCAGCAGTCACGGGACTAGCTATGAGCAGTTCTTC. This sequence joins TRBV27 and TRBJ2-1, with 9 bases identical to TRBD2. The CDR3 length is 13 residues. Germline loops: CDR1 MNHEY, CDR2 SMNVEV (reference sequence). Unmatched junction bases numbered 4, after V lost 5 bases and J lost 8 bases.

This clonotype was picked up many times. This chain's CDR3 is CSVEGVVRKTEAFF. The DNA for the CDR3 is TGCAGCGTTGAGGGGGTAGTAAGGAAGACTGAAGCTTTCTTT. The gene calls are TRBV29-1 and TRBJ1-1; a weak D match, TRBD1 (5 bases). CDR3 length: 14 amino acids. Germline lookup yields CDR1 SQVTM and CDR2 ANQGSEA. Deletions cut 3 bases from V and 5 bases from J, with 16 bases between.

The chain has TRBV4-3 and TRBJ2-5, with 7 bases that match TRBD1. CDR1 is LGHNA, CDR2 YSLEER, per germline. V was pared by 5 bases and J by 5 bases, with 11 bases of the junction left unmatched. CDR3 size: 15 residues. The CDR3, as DNA: TGCGCCAGCAGCGAAGGCAGAGGGGGCATGGAGACCCAGTACTTC. Translating gives CASSEGRGGMETQYF.

V usage is TRBV15 and J usage is TRBJ1-2; D call uncertain. This CDR3 has 13 residues. Trimming removed 0 bases at V and 5 bases at J, with 7 bases between. Germline CDR1 is LNHNV and CDR2 is YYDKDF (reference sequence). The CDR3 loop reads CATSRDGQYGYTF. The CDR3 DNA follows: TGTGCCACCAGCAGAGATGGGCAGTATGGCTACACCTTC.

At least ten counts were recorded for this clonotype. This chain joins TRBV5-6 and TRBJ1-3; no clear D. The V gene lost 4 bases and the J gene lost 4 bases, with 9 bases spanning the gap. This CDR3 is built from 13 residues. In germline, CDR1 is SGHDT, CDR2 YYEEEE. The CDR3 nucleotides read TGTGCCAGCAGCGATACGACCGGAAACACCATATATTTT. Translated: CASSDTTGNTIYF.

This chain links TRBV7-2 with TRBJ2-2, with 8 bases identical to TRBD2. Germline lookup yields CDR1 SGHTA and CDR2 FQGNSA. The CDR3 contains 17 residues. Trimming took 4 bases from V and 4 from J; bases not matched to a gene: 11. The CDR3 nucleotides are TGTGCCAGCAGCTCTTACGCGGGGGGTTCTCGCACCGGGGAGCTGTTTTTT. Translated: CASSSYAGGSRTGELFF. The full variable domain, completed using reference TRBV7-2 and TRBJ2-2, is GAGVSQSPSNKVTEKGKDVELRCDPISGHTALYWYRQSLGQGLEFLIYFQGNSAPDKSGLPSDRFSAERTGGSVSTLTIQRTQQEDSAVYLCASSSYAGGSRTGELFFGEGSRLTVL.

This clonotype was seen ten or more times. This chain connects TRBV5-1 to TRBJ2-7; unclear D gene. Deletions cut 4 bases from V and 1 base from J, with 15 bases between. Germline assignment: CDR1 SGHRS and CDR2 YFSETQ. The CDR3 spans 15 residues. The CDR3 sequence is CASSPWTSTSYEQYF. CDR3 bases: TGCGCCAGCAGCCCCTGGACGTCTACTTCCTACGAGCAGTACTTC.

This clonotype showed up just a few times. The chain uses TRBV12-3 or TRBV12-4 and TRBJ2-7; tentatively, D is TRBD1 (6 bases). CDR3 length equals 12 residues. Trimming stripped 6 bases from V and 4 bases from J, with 10 bases between. The CDR3 DNA reads TGTGCCAGCAGAAGTCAGGGGTACGAGCAGTACTTC. It encodes CASRSQGYEQYF.

This clonotype was seen more than once but under ten times. This chain links TRBV29-1 with TRBJ1-2, with TRBD1 identical over 8 bases. CDR1 and CDR2 (germline): SQVTM, ANQGSEA. The CDR3 has 11 amino acids. The V and J ends lost 7 bases and 4 bases, in that order; junction bases with no gene match: 2. CDR3 nucleotide sequence: TGCAGCGGTGGGACAGGCTATGGCTACACCTTC. This codes for CSGGTGYGYTF.

Many counts were recorded for this clonotype. The chain has TRBV6-2 or TRBV6-3 and TRBJ2-7; no clear D. The CDR3 length is 14 residues. Deletions cut 5 bases from V and 6 bases from J, with 17 bases between. Germline V gene lookup returns CDR1 MNHEY and CDR2 SVGEGT. CDR3 protein: CASSAPLLPLEQYF. CDR3 in DNA: TGTGCCAGCAGTGCCCCTCTCCTCCCTCTCGAGCAGTACTTC.

This clonotype was seen repeatedly, ten times or more. The chain couples TRBV7-7 to TRBJ2-2; possible D gene TRBD1, 6 bases. Germline loops: CDR1 SSHAT, CDR2 FNYEAQ (reference sequence). This CDR3 has 15 residues. The ends were cut back, 3 bases at V and 3 bases at J, with 11 bases in the middle. The CDR3 here is CASSFGAGDTGELFF. The DNA for the CDR3 is TGTGCCAGCAGCTTTGGGGCAGGGGACACCGGGGAGCTGTTTTTT.

This clonotype was recorded many times. The chain links TRBV12-3 or TRBV12-4 to TRBJ2-1; a possible D gene is TRBD1 (6 bases). The CDR3 runs 14 residues. V was shortened by 6 bases and J by 7 bases, with 16 bases between the two germline ends. In DNA form, the CDR3 reads TGTGCCAGCAGCCGTCAGGGGAGTGGGAATGAGCAGTTCTTC. It codes for CASSRQGSGNEQFF.

This clonotype showed up many times. The chain joins TRBV5-4 to TRBJ2-1; TRBD2 matches 13 bases. The J segment lost 2 bases and the V segment lost 4 bases, leaving 3 bases of the junction unmatched. This CDR3 comprises 16 residues. Germline values: CDR1 SGHNT, CDR2 YYREEE (reference sequence). The CDR3 coding sequence is TGTGCCAGCAGCCGTGGGACTAGCGGGGCCTACAATGAGCAGTTCTTC. It yields the protein CASSRGTSGAYNEQFF.

This chain joins TRBV5-5 and TRBJ2-7; D unresolved. V lost 4 bases and J lost 5, with 13 bases in between. Germline V CDR1 and CDR2: SGHKS, YYEKEE (reference sequence). This CDR3 region has 13 residues. The CDR3 DNA reads TGTGCCAGCAGCCCGGCCGTGGGCCACGAGCAGTACTTC. Protein product: CASSPAVGHEQYF.

This clonotype came up a few times. The chain is built from TRBV19 and TRBJ2-1; perhaps TRBD1 as D (7 bases). The V end lost 3 bases, the J end lost 7 bases, and 22 bases lay between the germline ends. The CDR3 length is 17 residues. CDR1 and CDR2 (germline): LNHDA, SQIVND (reference sequence). CDR3 residues: CASSIYGGQGVWNEQFF. The CDR3 region has the DNA TGTGCCAGTAGTATTTATGGAGGGCAGGGGGTCTGGAATGAGCAGTTCTTC. The whole variable domain, filled in from reference TRBV19 and TRBJ2-1, reads DGGITQSPKYLFRKEGQNVTLSCEQNLNHDAMYWYRQDPGQGLRLIYYSQIVNDFQKGDIAEGYSVSREKKESFPLTVTSAQKNPTAFYLCASSIYGGQGVWNEQFFGPGTRLTVL.

There are many counts of this clonotype. The chain links TRBV28 to TRBJ1-4, with no clear D. Looked up from germline, CDR1 is MDHEN and CDR2 is SYDVKM. This CDR3 has 13 residues. Trimming cost V 6 bases and J 7 bases, with 12 bases left between them. The CDR3 nucleotides read TGTGCCAGCAGCCGCGGCTCCGGTGAAAAACTGTTTTTT. It codes for CASSRGSGEKLFF.

This sequence joins TRBV19 and TRBJ1-5; D not resolved. The CDR3 is 15 residues long. Germline V gene lookup returns CDR1 LNHDA and CDR2 SQIVND (reference sequence). V gave up 6 bases and J gave up 5 bases, with 17 bases separating them. The CDR3 bases are TGTGCCAGTAGCCCCATGGATCTAGGTGATCAGCCCCAGCATTTT. Its protein is CASSPMDLGDQPQHF.

The V and J genes are TRBV28 and TRBJ2-4; no firm D call. Germline loops: CDR1 MDHEN, CDR2 SYDVKM. The CDR3 contains 13 residues. The ends were cut back, 3 bases at V and 7 bases at J, with 10 bases in the middle. The CDR3 DNA reads TGTGCCAGCAGTTTGAGTGCCCTGAACATTCAGTACTTC. It is translated as CASSLSALNIQYF.

This clonotype showed up many times. V usage is TRBV7-2 and J usage is TRBJ2-1, with 7 nucleotides matching TRBD2. The germline V gene has CDR1 SGHTA and CDR2 FQGNSA. The CDR3 contains 15 residues. V was clipped by 7 bases and J by 4 bases; unmatched bases: 10. The CDR3 protein is CASTLGPAGYNEQFF. In DNA, the CDR3 is TGTGCCAGCACCCTGGGCCCAGCGGGGTACAATGAGCAGTTCTTC.

The chain links TRBV4-1 to TRBJ1-1; tentatively, D is TRBD1 (5 bases). This CDR3 comprises 17 residues. V lost 3 bases, J lost 0 bases, and 17 bases lay in between. Germline CDR1 MGHRA, CDR2 YSYEKL. CDR3 in amino acids: CASSQTPGRSMNTEAFF. The DNA for the CDR3 is TGCGCCAGCAGCCAGACCCCGGGACGGTCAATGAACACTGAAGCTTTCTTT.

This clonotype was observed at least ten times. The rearrangement joins TRBV7-6 to TRBJ1-4, with D possibly matching TRBD1 (5 bases). This CDR3 has 16 residues. Germline V CDR1 and CDR2: SGHVS, FNYEAQ. The ends were cut back, 1 base at V and 5 bases at J, with 14 bases in the middle. CDR3 coding DNA: TGTGCCAGCAGCTTAGGGACCGGGACGGGGAATGAAAAACTGTTTTTT. Translated, it gives CASSLGTGTGNEKLFF. The full variable domain, its missing parts supplied by reference TRBV7-6 and TRBJ1-4, is GAGVSQSPRYKVTKRGQDVALRCDPISGHVSLYWYRQALGQGPEFLTYFNYEAQQDKSGLPNDRFSAERPEGSISTLTIQRTEQRDSAMYRCASSLGTGTGNEKLFFGSGTQLSVL.